This T cell receptor (beta chain) stems from a study of T cells in Graves' hyperthyroidism and ophthalmopathy. Many counts were recorded for this clonotype. Per germline, CDR1 LGHDT and CDR2 YNNKEL (reference sequence). V was shortened by 0 bases and J by 0 bases, with 11 bases between the two germline ends. CDR3 length equals 16 residues. RNA transcripts yielded amplified TCR beta CDR3 regions. TCR CDR3 regions were first amplified by RT-PCR with HTBI primers. TCRdb re-derived calls from the multiplex PCR reads in MiXCR, one entry per CDR3 protein. The sample consists of approximately 590,000 distinct CDR3 sequences, around 16% of them appearing once.

Sequenced sample: blood. This TCR was recovered from a young woman with Graves' hyperthyroidism. The genes are TRBV3-1 and TRBJ1-1; D gene ambiguous. CDR3 bases: TGTGCCAGCAGCCAAGATACGGGCACCATGAACACTGAAGCTTTCTTT. It codes for CASSQDTGTMNTEAFF.